This T cell receptor beta chain was captured by sequencing in a study of Ad26.COV2.S vaccination and SARS-CoV-2 variants. Study overall: Participant was drawn from the COV1001 Ad26.COV2.S trial arm. Once or twice, 56 days apart, Ad26.COV2.S was delivered intramuscularly.

Repertoires were generated with immunoSEQ multiplex PCR, while TCRdb's copy carries only in-frame clones and drops some. Among 350,000 to 400,000 clones, less than 90% were seen once, and the ten largest hold roughly 3.5%. Germline V gene lookup returns CDR1 SNHLY and CDR2 FYNNEI. The V and J ends lost 7 bases and 1 base, in that order; junction bases with no gene match: 10. This CDR3 has 17 residues. Treatment described: 19 received Ad26.COV2.S at low or high dose, single or two shots; roughly five received placebo; per-sample allocation not given. Day 63 after the first injection of vaccine or placebo was the sampling time. Ad26.COV2.S expressed prefusion-stabilized spike from the original Wuhan strain.

Sequencing used peripheral blood, obtained in a trial of Ad26.COV2.S vaccine versus placebo. This sequence joins TRBV2 and TRBJ1-3; 10 nucleotides agree with TRBD1. This TCR came from a person between 18 and 65 years old who received the Ad26.COV2.S COVID-19 vaccine or a placebo. The CDR3, as DNA: TGTGCCAGCACGAAGGTTAGACAGGGGGCGTCTGGAAACACCATATATTTT. This sequence encodes CASTKVRQGASGNTIYF. The full variable domain, its missing parts supplied by reference TRBV2 and TRBJ1-3, is EPEVTQTPSHQVTQMGQEVILRCVPISNHLYFYWYRQILGQKVEFLVSFYNNEISEKSEIFDDQFSVERPDGSNFTLKIRSTKLEDSAMYFCASTKVRQGASGNTIYFGEGSWLTVV.